A selection of T cell receptor beta chains follows, all from one sample in a study of cytomegalovirus exposure and HLA in healthy donors. Using immunoSEQ multiplex PCR, the repertoire was profiled, and TCRdb retains in-frame clones only, with some absent. This table has over 200,000 clones, roughly 85% appearing once. The source material was PBMCs. Receptors originate from a woman aged 18-29 years in good health and CMV-seronegative. Each CDR3 is given with its conserved first and last residue. Fields, in order: V gene, J gene, CDR3 protein.

>TRBV4-1|TRBJ1-1
CASSQEEEGTEAFF
>TRBV5-1|TRBJ2-5
CASSFGQGESETQYF
>TRBV5-6|TRBJ1-1
CASSFRVNEAFF
>TRBV2|TRBJ1-2
CASSEGAAEGYTF
>TRBV28|TRBJ2-7
CASSFRGAGLGEQYF
>TRBV5-6|TRBJ1-3
CASSPTPTRISGNTIYF
>TRBV18|TRBJ2-3
CASSPRQGATDTQYF
>TRBV18|TRBJ1-4
CASSPSSGEKLFF
>TRBV28|TRBJ1-2
CASSRRGGTGYTF
>TRBV6-5|TRBJ2-7
CASGPPYEQYF
>TRBV9|TRBJ2-7
CASSGAADRVYEQYF
>TRBV18|TRBJ1-2
CASSAGTGGGVGEGYTF
>TRBV30|TRBJ1-2
CAWSSPGTGVWGYTF
>TRBV7-6|TRBJ2-2
CASSTSLTGTGELFF
>TRBV5-1|TRBJ2-7
CASSAGGEQYF
>TRBV5-1|TRBJ1-2
CASSPSTANYGYTF
>TRBV9|TRBJ2-7
CASSPAGLSYEQYF
>TRBV6-1|TRBJ1-5
CASSVLGVSNQPQHF
>TRBV27|TRBJ2-2
CASSYDRELFF
>TRBV5-1|TRBJ2-1
CASSLADERAPHEQFF
>TRBV7-9|TRBJ1-2
CASSPNQGNYGYTF
>TRBV30|TRBJ1-2
CAWSGSNYGYTF
>TRBV9|TRBJ2-2
CASSVVLTGELFF
>TRBV5-8|TRBJ1-5
CASSLVTKYQPQHF
>TRBV27|TRBJ1-4
CASSTRQGAKQKLFF
>TRBV7-9|TRBJ2-1
CASSFDREQFF
>TRBV6-5|TRBJ1-1
CASSYSPSGETEAFF
>TRBV6-5|TRBJ2-7
CASSHPGYEQYF
>TRBV5-1|TRBJ2-7
CASSPRQGTTYEQYF
>TRBV5-1|TRBJ1-5
CASSLGWGIDQPQHF
>TRBV29-1|TRBJ2-7
CSCRTHSYEQYF
>TRBV10-1|TRBJ2-5
CASSDEGETQYF
>TRBV6-1|TRBJ1-5
CASSRQGKDQPQHF
>TRBV9|TRBJ1-2
CASSVVEQGMNYTF
>TRBV6-5|TRBJ1-2
CASSYSWGQGWHGYTF
>TRBV27|TRBJ1-4
CASSLWQGYEKLFF
>TRBV5-4|TRBJ2-2
CASSSPGQGNTGELFF
>TRBV9|TRBJ1-3
CASSVRSSGNTIYF
>TRBV18|TRBJ2-7
CASSPGPQGEQYF